The 24 T cell receptor beta chains listed next were all sequenced from one sample in a study of beta chain features in type 1 diabetes. As every portion of the isolated RNA was reverse transcribed, the sequencing read expressed TCRB transcripts. Some clones are missing from TCRdb's copy, which holds only in-frame ones; the method was immunoSEQ multiplex PCR. Of under 400,000 clones in the sample, 15% to 20% were seen once. Material: naive CD4+ T cells from blood. These receptors were collected from a woman between 18 and 29 years old in good health.

This clone was detected only a few times. The chain combines TRBV19 with TRBJ2-1; possible D gene TRBD1, 7 bases. The V and J ends lost 9 bases and 1 base respectively, with 10 bases between them. Germline V lookup: CDR1 LNHDA, CDR2 SQIVND (reference sequence). This CDR3 region has 13 residues. The CDR3, as DNA: TGTGCCAGCTCAGGGGGGTCCTACAATGAGCAGTTCTTC. Its protein product is CASSGGSYNEQFF.

V and J are TRBV29-1 and TRBJ2-3, with TRBD2 as a possible D gene (6 bases). The germline CDR1 and CDR2 sequences are SQVTM and ANQGSEA. Deletions cut 6 bases from V and 2 bases from J, with 18 bases between. The CDR3 runs to 15 residues. In nucleotides, the CDR3 is TGCAGCGTCGCGGAACAGGAGGGTTCCACAGATACGCAGTATTTT. The encoded protein is CSVAEQEGSTDTQYF.

The chain employs TRBV29-1 and TRBJ2-5; D unresolved. In germline, CDR1 is SQVTM, CDR2 ANQGSEA. Trimming shortened V by 1 base and J by 2 bases, and 8 bases separated the two germline ends. The CDR3 sequence is 13 residues long. CDR3 bases: TGCAGCGTTGAAGGTAACAGACAAGAGACCCAGTACTTC. Its translation: CSVEGNRQETQYF. Variable domain in full (rest from reference TRBV29-1 and TRBJ2-5): SAVISQKPSRDICQRGTSLTIQCQVDSQVTMMFWYRQQPGQSLTLIATANQGSEATYESGFVIDKFPISRPNLTFSTLTVSNMSPEDSSIYLCSVEGNRQETQYFGPGTRLLVL.

This chain links TRBV4-3 with TRBJ1-6; D call uncertain. The CDR3 sequence is 15 residues long. Trimming removed 1 base from V and 7 bases from J, with 11 bases in between. The V gene's germline CDR1 is LGHNA and CDR2 YSLEER. The CDR3 DNA follows: TGCGCCAGCAGCCAAGGTGCGATCCTAAATTCACCCCTCCACTTT. Translated, it gives CASSQGAILNSPLHF.

This clone was seen only a few times. The same CDR3 can be traced to other DNA sequences in this sample. The CDR3 DNA reads TGCGCCAGCAGCCTCGACACCTACGAGCAGTACTTC. Translating it yields CASSLDTYEQYF. V and J are TRBV5-1 and TRBJ2-7; unclear D gene. This CDR3 has 12 amino acids. V lost 4 bases, J lost 2 bases, and 7 bases lay in between. The germline CDR1 and CDR2 sequences are SGHRS and YFSETQ.

There are a few counts of this clone. The chain is built from TRBV2 and TRBJ2-7, with 11 bases fitting TRBD2. Germline V gene data show CDR1 as SNHLY and CDR2 as FYNNEI. The CDR3 extends over 14 amino acids. The V gene end was trimmed by 6 bases and the J gene end by 6 bases; junction bases not matched to a gene: 7. In DNA form, the CDR3 reads TGTGCCAGCAGCCCGACTAGCGGGGCCCGCGAGCAGTACTTC. This sequence encodes CASSPTSGAREQYF.

The chain carries TRBV30 and TRBJ2-6; D is perhaps TRBD2 (6 bases). In germline, CDR1 is GTSNPN, CDR2 SVGIG (reference sequence). The V and J ends lost 2 bases and 4 bases respectively, with 18 bases between them. CDR3 size: 17 residues. CDR3 in amino acids: CAWSPGLLKSGANVLTF. CDR3 sequence (DNA): TGTGCCTGGAGTCCGGGACTGTTGAAGTCGGGGGCCAACGTCCTGACTTTC.

The rearrangement links TRBV4-1 to TRBJ2-7; 8 bases line up with TRBD1. The germline V gene has CDR1 MGHRA and CDR2 YSYEKL. V lost 5 bases and J lost 0; bases outside the gene matches: 9. The CDR3 consists of 16 residues. This chain's CDR3 is CASSSVRGPSSYEQYF. DNA for the CDR3: TGCGCCAGCAGCTCCGTCAGGGGGCCGAGCTCCTACGAGCAGTACTTC.

This chain connects TRBV29-1 to TRBJ2-5, with 12 positions matching TRBD2. Germline CDR1 is SQVTM and CDR2 is ANQGSEA. Trimming at V came to 6 bases and at J to 5 bases, leaving 10 bases not matched to a gene. This CDR3 is built from 15 residues. CDR3 amino acids: CSVKWTSGIAETQYF. CDR3 nucleotide sequence: TGCAGCGTCAAGTGGACTAGCGGGATTGCGGAGACCCAGTACTTC. The whole variable domain, filled in from reference TRBV29-1 and TRBJ2-5, reads SAVISQKPSRDICQRGTSLTIQCQVDSQVTMMFWYRQQPGQSLTLIATANQGSEATYESGFVIDKFPISRPNLTFSTLTVSNMSPEDSSIYLCSVKWTSGIAETQYFGPGTRLLVL.

This clone has just a few counts. This chain joins TRBV2 and TRBJ1-5; D is possibly TRBD1 (6 bases). V lost 6 bases, J lost 4 bases, and 10 bases lay in between. Germline V gene sequence: CDR1 SNHLY, CDR2 FYNNEI. The CDR3 has 13 residues. The CDR3 nucleotides are TGTGCCAGCAGCCGCGGACAGAATCAGCCCCAGCATTTT. Its translation: CASSRGQNQPQHF.

V is TRBV19 and J is TRBJ1-3; D uncertain. The germline CDR1 and CDR2 sequences are LNHDA and SQIVND (reference sequence). Trimming removed 3 bases at V and 4 bases at J, with 10 bases between. This CDR3 region has 14 residues. For the CDR3, the DNA is TGTGCCAGTAGTATGACAAACCAAGGAAACACCATATATTTT. Its translation: CASSMTNQGNTIYF.

In this sample, this clone turned up a few times. V and J are TRBV27 and TRBJ2-7, with D tentatively TRBD2 (6 bases). From germline, CDR1 is MNHEY and CDR2 SMNVEV (reference sequence). Trimming took off 4 bases at V and 10 bases at J, with 14 bases between the two ends. CDR3 length: 12 residues. As DNA, the CDR3 is TGTGCCAGCAGTTCCTCCGCGGGACCTCAGTACTTC. This encodes CASSSSAGPQYF.

The gene calls are TRBV19 and TRBJ2-7, with D maybe TRBD2 (6 bases). The CDR3 runs 13 residues. Germline CDR1 and CDR2: LNHDA and SQIVND (reference sequence). V lost 5 bases to trimming and J lost 4 bases, with 12 bases between them. The CDR3 nucleotides are TGTGCCAGTAGTGTACGGGACTGGTACGAGCAGTACTTC. It codes for CASSVRDWYEQYF.

The V gene is TRBV7-2, the J gene TRBJ2-5, with a tentative D call TRBD1 (5 bases). CDR3 size: 15 residues. Germline CDR1 reads SGHTA; CDR2 reads FQGNSA. V dropped 1 base and J dropped 2 bases, with 11 bases sitting between them. CDR3: CASSLGQGTQETQYF. As DNA, the CDR3 is TGTGCCAGCAGCTTAGGCCAGGGCACACAAGAGACCCAGTACTTC.

The chain combines TRBV18 with TRBJ2-3, with 11 nucleotides matching TRBD1. Germline CDR1 is KGHSH and CDR2 is LQKENI. The J segment lost 6 bases and the V segment lost 6 bases, leaving 8 bases of the junction unmatched. The length of the CDR3 is 15 residues. This CDR3 is CASSDGQGARDTQYF. Written as DNA, the CDR3 is TGTGCCAGCTCGGACGGACAGGGGGCAAGGGATACGCAGTATTTT.

This clone has more than one count but fewer than ten. This chain uses TRBV29-1 with TRBJ2-7; 9 bases map to TRBD1. The junction had 7 bases not matched to a gene; V was cut back by 7 bases and J by 9 bases. The CDR3 sequence is 11 residues long. CDR1 and CDR2 (germline): SQVTM, ANQGSEA. The CDR3 DNA reads as TGCAGCGGTATGGACAGGGGATTGCAGTACTTC. The encoded protein is CSGMDRGLQYF.

V and J are TRBV4-3 and TRBJ2-3; unclear D gene. The CDR3 is 13 amino acids. Germline V gene lookup returns CDR1 LGHNA and CDR2 YSLEER. The ends were cut back, 0 bases at V and 6 bases at J, with 7 bases in the middle. CDR3 region: CASSQDRRDTQYF. For the CDR3, the DNA is TGCGCCAGCAGCCAAGATAGGCGGGATACGCAGTATTTT.

The gene calls are TRBV2 and TRBJ1-2; TRBD1 might be the D (6 bases). The CDR3 sequence is 13 residues long. CDR1 and CDR2 (germline): SNHLY, FYNNEI. V lost 6 bases and J 2 bases, leaving 10 bases between the germline ends. The chain's CDR3 is CASSRDTNYGYTF. DNA for the CDR3: TGTGCCAGCAGCCGGGACACCAACTATGGCTACACCTTC.

The chain recombines TRBV9 with TRBJ2-5; 8 positions agree with TRBD1. The J segment lost 3 bases and the V segment lost 3 bases, leaving 1 base of the junction unmatched. Germline-derived CDR1 and CDR2 are SGDLS and YYNGEE. The CDR3 has 13 residues. The CDR3 spells CASSADREETQYF. The CDR3 DNA is TGTGCCAGCAGCGCGGACAGGGAAGAGACCCAGTACTTC.

The chain recombines TRBV4-2 with TRBJ1-1, with 10 bases lining up with TRBD1. V was clipped by 4 bases and J by 4 bases; unmatched bases: 6. The CDR3 runs to 15 residues. Germline CDR1 and CDR2: LGHNA and YNFKEQ. The DNA of the CDR3 is TGTGCCAGCAGCCCCCGGACAGGGGGGAGCACTGAAGCTTTCTTT. It yields the protein CASSPRTGGSTEAFF.

The V gene is TRBV21-1, the J gene TRBJ1-2. TRBV21-1 is listed as a pseudogene. This CDR3 region has 10 residues. This CDR3 is CASIGRGYTF. The CDR3 nucleotides read TGTGCCAGCATCGGTCGGGGCTACACCTTC.

The CDR3, as DNA: TGCAGCGTTGATCAAGGGCGTCCCTCGGGGGGCTACACCTTC. Its protein product is CSVDQGRPSGGYTF. The rearrangement uses TRBV29-1 and TRBJ1-2; D gene unclear. Looked up from germline, CDR1 is SQVTM and CDR2 is ANQGSEA. The CDR3 contains 14 residues. V was clipped by 3 bases and J by 8 bases, with 19 bases between them. Based on the CDR3 plus reference TRBV29-1 and TRBJ1-2, the full variable domain is SAVISQKPSRDICQRGTSLTIQCQVDSQVTMMFWYRQQPGQSLTLIATANQGSEATYESGFVIDKFPISRPNLTFSTLTVSNMSPEDSSIYLCSVDQGRPSGGYTFGSGTRLTVV.

The chain is built from TRBV5-1 and TRBJ2-5, with a possible D match to TRBD1 (5 bases). CDR3 size: 15 residues. The germline CDR1 and CDR2 sequences are SGHRS and YFSETQ. Trimming took off 3 bases at V and 2 bases at J, with 14 bases between the two ends. The DNA for the CDR3 is TGCGCCAGCAGCTCTTCTGGGGCACCACAAGAGACCCAGTACTTC. This sequence encodes CASSSSGAPQETQYF.

This clone turned up a few times. V usage is TRBV30 and J usage is TRBJ2-3; 9 bases are shared with TRBD1. The V gene end was trimmed by 1 base and the J gene end by 2 bases; junction bases not matched to a gene: 4. Germline loops: CDR1 GTSNPN, CDR2 SVGIG (reference sequence). The CDR3 consists of 15 residues. The CDR3 sequence is CAWSAGTGFTDTQYF. The CDR3 coding sequence is TGTGCCTGGAGTGCCGGGACAGGGTTCACAGATACGCAGTATTTT.